Each of the 31 T cell receptor beta chains below was sequenced from the same sample in a study of identical twins. A single record per CDR3 protein comes from TCRdb applying MiXCR to the 5' RACE reads. The data show 240,000 or so distinct CDR3 sequences, about 13% seen once. This same sample was also taken into another study, of yellow fever vaccine responses in identical twins.

The sequencing sample was made of memory (CD45RO+) T cells sorted from blood. The receptors stem from a woman under 30 in good health.

This clonotype was counted a few times. This chain joins TRBV3-1 and TRBJ2-1, with TRBD1 as a possible D gene (5 bases). This CDR3 region has 12 residues. V was clipped by 2 bases and J by 9 bases, with 8 bases between them. The germline V gene has CDR1 LGHDT and CDR2 YNNKEL (reference sequence). The CDR3 sequence is CASSQQGGEQFF. The CDR3 bases are TGTGCCAGCAGCCAACAGGGCGGTGAGCAGTTCTTC.

This clonotype was counted only a few times. The V call is TRBV5-6, the J call TRBJ2-3; D call uncertain. The CDR3 extends over 16 amino acids. The V gene lost 1 base and the J gene lost 0 bases, with 12 bases spanning the gap. Germline V CDR1 and CDR2: SGHDT, YYEEEE. As DNA, the CDR3 is TGTGCCAGCAGCTTGAGTTTTGGATCTAGCACAGATACGCAGTATTTT. Translated, it gives CASSLSFGSSTDTQYF.

Here the CDR3 DNA reads TGTGCCAGCAGTTTAATTCTAGCCGGCGACGAGCAGTACTTC. It is translated as CASSLILAGDEQYF. V and J are TRBV7-2 and TRBJ2-7, with D maybe TRBD2 (5 bases). The ends were cut back, 6 bases at V and 5 bases at J, with 17 bases in the middle. Germline values: CDR1 SGHTA, CDR2 FQGNSA. CDR3 size: 14 residues.

The V gene is TRBV29-1, the J gene TRBJ2-2; D may match TRBD1 or TRBD2 (6 bases each). V gave up 3 bases and J gave up 2 bases, with 10 bases separating them. Per germline, CDR1 SQVTM and CDR2 ANQGSEA. The CDR3 sequence is 14 residues long. CDR3 coding DNA: TGCAGCGTTGAGGGGGGCCGAAACACCGGGGAGCTGTTTTTT. It encodes CSVEGGRNTGELFF.

This clonotype has more than one count but fewer than ten. The chain carries TRBV29-1 and TRBJ2-5, with D possibly TRBD1 on 6 matching bases. CDR1 and CDR2 from the germline V gene are SQVTM and ANQGSEA. Trimming removed 4 bases at V and 3 bases at J, with 9 bases between. CDR3 length equals 12 residues. This CDR3 reads CSVVGAEETQYF. The CDR3 DNA is TGCAGCGTTGTGGGGGCAGAAGAGACCCAGTACTTC.

CDR3 amino acids: CASSLTPLARETQYF. Written as DNA, the CDR3 is TGCGCCAGCAGCTTGACGCCACTAGCCAGGGAGACCCAGTACTTC. The V gene is TRBV5-1, the J gene TRBJ2-5, with TRBD2 as a possible D gene (6 bases). Germline V lookup: CDR1 SGHRS, CDR2 YFSETQ. Trimming removed 1 base at V and 5 bases at J, with 15 bases between. The CDR3 has 15 amino acids.

This rearrangement joins TRBV10-2 to TRBJ1-3, with 8 nucleotides matching TRBD1. V was pared by 6 bases and J by 2 bases, with 3 bases of the junction left unmatched. The germline gives CDR1 WSHSY, CDR2 SAAADI. The CDR3 consists of 14 residues. The CDR3 spells CASSLQGAGNTIYF. CDR3 nucleotide sequence: TGCGCCAGCAGCCTACAGGGGGCTGGAAACACCATATATTTT.

This clonotype was recorded a few times. The CDR3 DNA sequence: TGTGCCAGCAGTTTCCGCCCTCTTGGATCCGAAATGGGGGGGTCCAGGGATACGCAGTATTTT. It yields the protein CASSFRPLGSEMGGSRDTQYF. The rearrangement joins TRBV2 to TRBJ2-3, with 7 bases fitting TRBD2. CDR3 length: 21 amino acids. Trimming removed 5 bases from V and 6 bases from J; junction bases left unmatched: 29. Looked up from germline, CDR1 is SNHLY and CDR2 is FYNNEI. The entire variable domain, with the rest obtained from reference TRBV2 and TRBJ2-3, is as follows: EPEVTQTPSHQVTQMGQEVILRCVPISNHLYFYWYRQILGQKVEFLVSFYNNEISEKSEIFDDQFSVERPDGSNFTLKIRSTKLEDSAMYFCASSFRPLGSEMGGSRDTQYFGPGTRLTVL.

This clonotype was detected only a few times. V and J are TRBV18 and TRBJ2-7; TRBD1 aligns across 8 bases. CDR1 and CDR2 from the germline V gene are KGHSH and LQKENI. The CDR3 has 16 amino acids. V lost 2 bases and J lost 4; bases outside the gene matches: 10. CDR3 sequence: CASSPGTSRQGYEQYF. The CDR3, as DNA: TGTGCCAGCTCACCAGGAACTTCCAGACAGGGGTACGAGCAGTACTTC.

The rearrangement links TRBV12-5 to TRBJ2-3, with TRBD1 identical over 9 bases. The V segment lost 1 base and the J segment 5 bases; nucleotides outside the gene matches: 4. The CDR3 consists of 15 residues. Germline V gene data show CDR1 as LGHNT and CDR2 as FRNRAP. The CDR3 loop reads CASGLATGGRDTQYF. The DNA of the CDR3 is TGTGCTAGTGGTTTGGCGACAGGGGGGAGAGATACGCAGTATTTT.

This clonotype appeared a few times. V gene TRBV27 combines with J gene TRBJ2-1; maybe TRBD2 (5 bases). V was trimmed by 5 bases and J by 7 bases, leaving 18 bases between them. CDR3 length: 15 amino acids. Germline CDR1 and CDR2: MNHEY and SMNVEV (reference sequence). CDR3 bases: TGTGCCAGCAGTCCCCTCGAGGGAGTGGGGAATGAGCAGTTCTTC. This translates into CASSPLEGVGNEQFF.

The chain is built from TRBV7-9 and TRBJ2-2, with TRBD1 matching over 8 bases. The germline V gene has CDR1 SEHNR and CDR2 FQNEAQ (reference sequence). V shed 3 bases and J 8 bases; nucleotides not matched to a gene: 8. The CDR3 sequence is 15 residues long. The CDR3 region is CASSFIQGASGELFF. The DNA of the CDR3 is TGTGCCAGCAGCTTCATCCAGGGGGCGTCGGGGGAGCTGTTTTTT.

This clonotype was recorded a few times. V gene TRBV7-8 combines with J gene TRBJ2-7; 11 bases are a match to TRBD2. Germline CDR1 and CDR2: SGHVS and FQNEAQ. The CDR3 has 17 amino acids. The junction had 10 bases not matched to a gene; V was cut back by 4 bases and J by 2 bases. CDR3 in DNA: TGTGCCAGCAGCTCCTACTCGACTAGCGGGGCGGCCTACGAGCAGTACTTC. It specifies CASSSYSTSGAAYEQYF.

The chain is built from TRBV7-7 and TRBJ2-3; 7 bases line up with TRBD2. CDR1 SSHAT and CDR2 FNYEAQ come from the germline V gene (reference sequence). The CDR3 totals 14 residues. The CDR3 region is CASALGGGADTQYF. CDR3 in DNA: TGTGCTAGCGCCCTCGGCGGGGGTGCAGATACGCAGTATTTT.

The chain recombines TRBV2 with TRBJ2-7; 7 positions match TRBD1. The V segment lost 2 bases and the J segment 4 bases; nucleotides outside the gene matches: 5. The CDR3 length is 14 residues. In germline, CDR1 is SNHLY, CDR2 FYNNEI. The DNA of the CDR3 is TGTGCCAGCAGTGAATTAGGGACAGTTTACGAGCAGTACTTC. Its protein is CASSELGTVYEQYF.

The chain is built from TRBV29-1 and TRBJ1-2; D unresolved. Germline CDR1 SQVTM, CDR2 ANQGSEA. With 4 bases removed from V and 3 bases from J, the gap between germline ends came to 9 bases. CDR3 length: 12 residues. The CDR3 sequence: CSVVVSDYGYTF. The CDR3, as DNA: TGCAGCGTTGTAGTTTCAGACTATGGCTACACCTTC.

This clonotype was counted only a few times. This chain uses TRBV7-2 with TRBJ1-1; D is unclear. Trimming took off 0 bases at V and 1 base at J, with 9 bases between the two ends. This CDR3 is built from 15 residues. Germline-derived CDR1 and CDR2 are SGHTA and FQGNSA. The CDR3 here is CASSLARAANTEAFF. DNA of the CDR3: TGTGCCAGCAGCTTAGCGCGGGCGGCGAACACTGAAGCTTTCTTT. Looking up the rest from reference TRBV7-2 and TRBJ1-1 gives the full variable domain: GAGVSQSPSNKVTEKGKDVELRCDPISGHTALYWYRQSLGQGLEFLIYFQGNSAPDKSGLPSDRFSAERTGGSVSTLTIQRTQQEDSAVYLCASSLARAANTEAFFGQGTRLTVV.

The rearrangement joins TRBV3-1 to TRBJ2-1; TRBD2 agrees at 10 bases. The CDR3 sequence is 16 residues long. Trimming took 2 bases from V and 7 from J; bases not matched to a gene: 8. CDR1 is LGHDT, CDR2 YNNKEL, per germline (reference sequence). The CDR3 bases are TGTGCCAGCAGCCAACCTCGACTAGCGGGCCGGAATGAGCAGTTCTTC. Protein product: CASSQPRLAGRNEQFF.

This clonotype was counted between two and nine times. The chain carries TRBV27 and TRBJ2-2, with 10 nucleotides matching TRBD2. Germline CDR1 reads MNHEY; CDR2 reads SMNVEV (reference sequence). Losses at the gene ends were 8 bases for V and 3 bases for J; bases not matched to a gene: 12. This CDR3 region has 17 residues. The CDR3: CASFEGSGGSHTGELFF. DNA for the CDR3: TGTGCCAGCTTCGAGGGTAGCGGGGGGAGTCACACCGGGGAGCTGTTTTTT.

The CDR3 region is CAWSDSAPTNIQYF. CDR3 coding DNA: TGTGCCTGGAGTGATAGCGCGCCGACAAACATTCAGTACTTC. V gene TRBV30 combines with J gene TRBJ2-4; maybe TRBD2 (5 bases). Between the trimmed V and J ends, which lost 1 base and 6 bases, there was a span of 13 bases. This CDR3 contains 14 residues. Germline CDR1 is GTSNPN and CDR2 is SVGIG (reference sequence).

The gene calls are TRBV29-1 and TRBJ1-1; D gene uncertain. The CDR3 has 10 residues. The V gene lost 5 bases and the J gene lost 8 bases, with 9 bases spanning the gap. The V gene's germline CDR1 is SQVTM and CDR2 ANQGSEA. In DNA form, the CDR3 reads TGCAGCGTTTTTGAGGGCGAAGCTTTCTTT. Protein: CSVFEGEAFF.

This clonotype turned up a few times. This rearrangement joins TRBV3-1 to TRBJ2-5; TRBD2 matches 8 bases. V lost 4 bases and J lost 4; bases outside the gene matches: 8. From germline, CDR1 is LGHDT and CDR2 YNNKEL (reference sequence). The length of the CDR3 is 15 residues. The chain's CDR3 is CASSPSTSGSETQYF. The DNA for the CDR3 is TGTGCCAGCAGCCCCAGTACTAGCGGATCAGAGACCCAGTACTTC.

This clonotype showed up just once. Compared with germline, one end of the junction differs, possibly owing to a read error. The chain has TRBV7-7 and TRBJ2-7; D is unresolved. CDR1 and CDR2 (germline): SSHAT, FNYEAQ (reference sequence). This CDR3 is 14 amino acids long. The CDR3 nucleotides read TGTGCTAGCAGTCCCCGGGCGGACTCCTACGAGCAGTACTTC. Protein: CASSPRADSYEQYF.

The V call is TRBV27, the J call TRBJ2-7, with D perhaps TRBD2 (6 bases). The CDR3 is made up of 14 amino acids. CDR1 and CDR2 (germline): MNHEY, SMNVEV (reference sequence). Trimming stripped 1 base from V and 6 bases from J, with 13 bases between. CDR3 loop: CASSLLRDSSEQYF. The CDR3, as DNA: TGTGCCAGCAGTTTATTGCGGGATAGCTCCGAGCAGTACTTC.

This clonotype was observed a few times. The chain links TRBV28 to TRBJ2-7, with D perhaps matching TRBD1 (6 bases). The V and J ends lost 5 bases and 5 bases respectively, with 16 bases between them. From germline, CDR1 is MDHEN and CDR2 SYDVKM. The CDR3 loop spans 14 amino acids. CDR3 sequence reads: CASSPPDRLNEQYF. In DNA form, the CDR3 reads TGTGCCAGCAGTCCCCCAGACAGGCTCAACGAGCAGTACTTC. Looking up the rest from reference TRBV28 and TRBJ2-7 gives the full variable domain: DVKVTQSSRYLVKRTGEKVFLECVQDMDHENMFWYRQDPGLGLRLIYFSYDVKMKEKGDIPEGYSVSREKKERFSLILESASTNQTSMYLCASSPPDRLNEQYFGPGTRLTVT.

There are a few counts of this clonotype. V and J are TRBV4-2 and TRBJ2-7, with D perhaps matching TRBD1 (5 bases). V lost 0 bases, J lost 0 bases, and 9 bases lay in between. Germline loops: CDR1 LGHNA, CDR2 YNFKEQ. This CDR3 is built from 15 residues. The CDR3 DNA reads TGTGCCAGCAGCCAAGATAGGGGTACCTCCTACGAGCAGTACTTC. Its protein product is CASSQDRGTSYEQYF.

This clonotype was recorded at least ten times. The chain employs TRBV10-3 and TRBJ2-3; 11 nucleotides line up with TRBD2. Germline values: CDR1 ENHRY, CDR2 SYGVKD. This CDR3 has 15 residues. V trimming: 6 bases; J trimming: 3 bases; junction bases outside the gene matches: 5. As DNA, the CDR3 is TGTGCCATCAGCCTACTAGCGGGAGCGACAGATACGCAGTATTTT. Translating it yields CAISLLAGATDTQYF.

In its sample, this clonotype was seen a few times. V is TRBV20-1 and J is TRBJ2-2; D remains unclear. V gave up 3 bases and J gave up 3 bases, with 5 bases separating them. The CDR3 is 12 residues long. Germline V gives CDR1 DFQATT, CDR2 SNEGSKA (reference sequence). CDR3 bases: TGCAGTGCTAGCCAGGACACCGGGGAGCTGTTTTTT. This translates into CSASQDTGELFF.

This chain uses TRBV28 with TRBJ2-4; TRBD2 aligns across 8 bases. After removal of 10 bases from V and 1 base from J, the junction contained 9 bases not matched to a gene. The germline V gene has CDR1 MDHEN and CDR2 SYDVKM. The CDR3 spans 15 residues. In DNA, the CDR3 is TGTGCCACCACGGGGGGGGCGCGGGCCAAAAACATTCAGTACTTC. Translating gives CATTGGARAKNIQYF.

This clonotype was detected a few times. The chain carries TRBV6-1 and TRBJ1-6, with D tentatively TRBD1 (6 bases). Deletions cut 3 bases from V and 6 bases from J, with 12 bases between. CDR3 size: 15 residues. In germline, CDR1 is MNHNS, CDR2 SASEGT. CDR3 protein: CASSDAGALNSPLHF. CDR3 nucleotide sequence: TGTGCCAGCAGTGACGCAGGGGCGCTTAATTCACCCCTCCACTTT.

This CDR3 is CAWSVKRGSGANVLTF. The DNA for the CDR3 is TGTGCCTGGAGTGTAAAGCGCGGCTCTGGGGCCAACGTCCTGACTTTC. V is TRBV30 and J is TRBJ2-6; D not resolved. Trimming took off 0 bases at V and 0 bases at J, with 9 bases between the two ends. Germline V gene data show CDR1 as GTSNPN and CDR2 as SVGIG (reference sequence). CDR3 size: 16 residues. Full variable domain (outside the CDR3, taken from reference TRBV30 and TRBJ2-6): SQTIHQWPATLVQPVGSPLSLECTVEGTSNPNLYWYRQAAGRGLQLLFYSVGIGQISSEVPQNLSASRPQDRQFILSSKKLLLSDSGFYLCAWSVKRGSGANVLTFGAGSRLTVL.